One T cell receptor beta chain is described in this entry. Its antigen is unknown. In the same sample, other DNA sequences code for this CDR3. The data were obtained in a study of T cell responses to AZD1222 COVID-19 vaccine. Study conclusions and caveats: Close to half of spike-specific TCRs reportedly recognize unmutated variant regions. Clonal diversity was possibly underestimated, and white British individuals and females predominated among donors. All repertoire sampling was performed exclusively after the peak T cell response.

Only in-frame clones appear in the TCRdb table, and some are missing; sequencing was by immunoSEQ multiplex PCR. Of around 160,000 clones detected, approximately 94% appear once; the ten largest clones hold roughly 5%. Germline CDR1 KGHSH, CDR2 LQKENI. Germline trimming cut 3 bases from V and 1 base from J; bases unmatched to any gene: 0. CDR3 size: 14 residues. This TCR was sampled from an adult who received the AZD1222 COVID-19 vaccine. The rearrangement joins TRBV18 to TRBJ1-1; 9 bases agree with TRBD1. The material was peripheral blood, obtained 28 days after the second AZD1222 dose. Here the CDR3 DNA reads TGTGCCAGCTCACCGGGACAGGGGAACACTGAAGCTTTCTTT. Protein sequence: CASSPGQGNTEAFF.